Listed below are T cell receptor beta chains from one sample, sequenced in a study of radiotherapy plus CTLA-4 blockade in lung cancer. Produced via immunoSEQ multiplex PCR; TCRdb's table is partial and in-frame only. The sample lists 120,000 or so clones; roughly 74% were seen once. The material was peripheral blood, obtained from a patient treated with radiotherapy plus ipilimumab. These receptors all stem from a human donor with non-small cell lung cancer who had a partial response to radiotherapy plus ipilimumab. Each CDR3 is given with its conserved first and last residue. D genes are given only for firm matches.

V gene	D gene	CDR3 protein
TRBV10-3	TRBD2	CAIRRTSVDYNEQFF
TRBV28	TRBD1	CAGSSGQGYGETQYF
TRBV7-6	-	CASSLTSGGRGETQYF
TRBV7-3	-	CASSFRRQDSPLHF
TRBV5-4	-	CASSAGQNSPLHF
TRBV28	-	CASSPGTEAFF
TRBV4-2	TRBD1	CASSQGDRGLGEKLFF
TRBV10-1	-	CASSELRGYEQYF
TRBV28	-	CASSFALLPEQFF
TRBV2	TRBD1	CASSERTGGFSSTGELFF
TRBV4-2	-	CASSPDIYSGANVLTF
TRBV5-4	TRBD1	CASSWETGTHGYTF
TRBV5-1	TRBD2	CASSYGTSGPYYEQYF
TRBV4-1	TRBD1	CASSPDGTGAYNEQFF
TRBV6-4	TRBD1	CASSEGTGGNTEAFF
TRBV9	-	CASSAQEHVGAKNIQYF
TRBV11-2	-	CASSLGSSVNEQFF
TRBV30	-	CARSDSLSTEAFF
TRBV6-5	-	CASSYSSVLRNSPLHF
TRBV2	TRBD2	CASSAGLAVEQYF
TRBV2	TRBD1	CASSATGSGNTIYF
TRBV7-8	-	CASSLGLNQPQHF
TRBV28	TRBD1	CASTGTGGIGIYGYTF
TRBV7-2	TRBD2	CASSLAASGRAENIQYF
TRBV6-1	-	CASSDLDRSGQPQHF
TRBV7-9	-	CASSPDISNYGYTF
TRBV28	-	CASSSPTENYGYTF
TRBV13	TRBD2	CASSPHGRLAGVNEQFF
TRBV6-5	-	CASSYEGADSGELFF
TRBV28	TRBD2	CASSGGRGGTGELFF
TRBV5-6	-	CASSFKRWTKTEAFF
TRBV9	TRBD2	CASSVGTSGTYEQYF
TRBV2	-	CASSLGGQLLGAQHF
TRBV29-1	-	CSVDLGRATAGELFF
TRBV5-1	TRBD1	CASSTDQGDYGYTF
TRBV10-3	TRBD1	CAISGGQGPNYGYTF
TRBV2	-	CASSVRETKYNEQFF
TRBV5-1	TRBD1	CASSLFRGDREDTEAFF
TRBV25-1	TRBD1	CASRDRVEQFF
TRBV28	-	CASSLIGGEQYF
TRBV30	TRBD1	CALQDRDRGTRGGYTF
TRBV9	TRBD1	CASSVGQGAQPQHF
TRBV2	TRBD2	CASGAGVSFNNEQFF
TRBV28	TRBD2	CASSPGGGQSDTQYF
TRBV7-2	TRBD1	CASSLQTGDYGYTF
TRBV15	-	CATSRDLNQPQHF
TRBV7-6	TRBD2	CASSLGGLAGAETQYF
TRBV27	-	CASTSLGQNYGYTF
TRBV28	TRBD1	CASSFASGGGGNYGYTF
TRBV28	TRBD1	CASSLQGTEAFF
TRBV4-2	-	CASSQDFGVAREQYF
TRBV4-3	-	CASSQVAGDTEAFF
TRBV7-2	TRBD2	CASSPDGGARGKTQYF
TRBV2	-	CASSRGPIYGYTF
TRBV28	-	CASRRGQVNQPQHF